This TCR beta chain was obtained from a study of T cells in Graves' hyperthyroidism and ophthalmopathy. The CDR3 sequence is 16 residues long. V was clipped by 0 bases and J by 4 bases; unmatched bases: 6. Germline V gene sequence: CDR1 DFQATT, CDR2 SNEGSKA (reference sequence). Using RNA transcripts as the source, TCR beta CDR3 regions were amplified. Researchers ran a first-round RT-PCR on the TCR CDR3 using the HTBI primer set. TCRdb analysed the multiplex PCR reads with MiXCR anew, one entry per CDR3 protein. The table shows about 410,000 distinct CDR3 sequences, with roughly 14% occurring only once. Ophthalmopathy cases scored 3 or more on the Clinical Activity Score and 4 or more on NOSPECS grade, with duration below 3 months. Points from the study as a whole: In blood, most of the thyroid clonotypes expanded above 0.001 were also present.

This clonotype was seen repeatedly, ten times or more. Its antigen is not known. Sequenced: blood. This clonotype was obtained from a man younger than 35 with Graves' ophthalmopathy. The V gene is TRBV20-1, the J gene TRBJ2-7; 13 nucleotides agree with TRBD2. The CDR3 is CSARDWGLAGSYEQYF. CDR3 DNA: TGCAGTGCTAGAGATTGGGGACTAGCGGGATCGTACGAGCAGTACTTC.